What follows are 13 T cell receptor beta chains derived from one specimen sequenced in a study of T cells in Graves' hyperthyroidism and ophthalmopathy. What was amplified from RNA transcripts were TCR beta CDR3 regions. A set of HTBI primers served as the primers for a first-round RT-PCR of the TCR CDR3. TCRdb fed the multiplex PCR reads into MiXCR, producing one record per CDR3 protein. Of 750,000 to 900,000 distinct CDR3 sequences listed, roughly 37% are singletons. The sequencing sample was made of blood. The receptors were sampled from a man between 18 and 29 years old with Graves' hyperthyroidism.

The chain employs TRBV20-1 and TRBJ2-7; 14 nucleotides line up with TRBD2. Germline CDR1 is DFQATT and CDR2 is SNEGSKA (reference sequence). The CDR3 covers 13 residues. V trimming: 5 bases; J trimming: 4 bases; junction bases outside the gene matches: 1. The CDR3 here is CSARTSGGYEQYF. The CDR3 DNA is TGCAGTGCTCGGACTAGCGGGGGGTACGAGCAGTACTTC.

The chain recombines TRBV7-2 with TRBJ2-6, with D tentatively TRBD1 or TRBD2 (6 bases each). Trimming pared 5 bases from V and 0 bases from J, leaving 14 bases between. Germline-derived CDR1 and CDR2 are SGHTA and FQGNSA. CDR3 size: 17 residues. As DNA, the CDR3 is TGTGCCAGCAGCGGGGGCCCGGGAGACTCTGGGGCCAACGTCCTGACTTTC. Protein: CASSGGPGDSGANVLTF.

This clonotype was seen ten or more times. The chain links TRBV10-3 to TRBJ1-5; no firm D call. From germline, CDR1 is ENHRY and CDR2 SYGVKD. V gave up 3 bases and J gave up 5 bases, with 8 bases separating them. The CDR3 is made up of 13 amino acids. CDR3 coding DNA: TGTGCCATCAGTGAACAGCCCGATCAGCCCCAGCATTTT. Translated, it gives CAISEQPDQPQHF.

This clonotype came up a few times. The rearrangement links TRBV6-5 to TRBJ2-7; D call uncertain. The CDR3 spans 12 residues. V was trimmed by 5 bases and J by 5 bases, leaving 10 bases between them. Germline-derived CDR1 and CDR2 are MNHEY and SVGAGI. CDR3 nucleotides: TGTGCCAGCAGTCTGATTAGGAACGAGCAGTACTTC. Amino acid sequence: CASSLIRNEQYF.

The V and J genes are TRBV7-9 and TRBJ2-7; 9 bases line up with TRBD2. The CDR3 consists of 14 residues. Germline lookup yields CDR1 SEHNR and CDR2 FQNEAQ (reference sequence). Unmatched junction bases numbered 6, after V lost 5 bases and J lost 4 bases. Written as DNA, the CDR3 is TGTGCCAGCAGCGCCCGACTAGCGGTTTACGAGCAGTACTTC. This translates into CASSARLAVYEQYF.

This clonotype was detected a few times. V usage is TRBV12-3 or TRBV12-4 and J usage is TRBJ2-7, with TRBD2 matching over 13 bases. V was pared by 5 bases and J by 4 bases, with 5 bases of the junction left unmatched. The CDR3 contains 15 residues. The CDR3 is CASSVPGLAGYEQYF. CDR3 sequence (DNA): TGTGCCAGCAGTGTCCCGGGACTAGCGGGATACGAGCAGTACTTC.

This clonotype was seen just once. The chain recombines TRBV10-3 with TRBJ2-7; no definite D call. V was clipped by 4 bases and J by 0 bases, with 13 bases between them. Germline V gene data show CDR1 as ENHRY and CDR2 as SYGVKD. CDR3 length equals 15 residues. The CDR3: CAISGGTENSYEQYF. The CDR3, as DNA: TGTGCCATCAGTGGGGGAACGGAAAACTCCTACGAGCAGTACTTC.

Many counts were recorded for this clonotype. The chain combines TRBV19 with TRBJ1-6, with D unresolved. Germline lookup yields CDR1 LNHDA and CDR2 SQIVND (reference sequence). V dropped 5 bases and J dropped 14 bases, with 13 bases sitting between them. There are 12 residues in the CDR3. CDR3 bases: TGTGCCAGTAGTCCCCCCGACTATACCCTCCACTTT. The encoded protein is CASSPPDYTLHF.

The chain has TRBV27 and TRBJ2-7; no definite D call. Germline V CDR1 and CDR2: MNHEY, SMNVEV (reference sequence). The CDR3 loop spans 12 amino acids. Trimming pared 3 bases from V and 6 bases from J, leaving 9 bases between. The CDR3 region is CASSFPLGEQYF. CDR3 DNA: TGTGCCAGCAGTTTCCCCCTCGGCGAGCAGTACTTC.

This clonotype has a handful of counts. The gene calls are TRBV6-5 and TRBJ1-2, with D perhaps TRBD1 (5 bases). Trimming left V 2 bases short and J 6 bases short, with 10 bases between. The CDR3 is 13 residues long. CDR1 is MNHEY and CDR2 is SVGAGI in the germline V gene. CDR3 in DNA: TGTGCCAGCAGTTACGGGGCATATGATGGCTACACCTTC. Amino acid sequence: CASSYGAYDGYTF.

Many counts were recorded for this clonotype. V usage is TRBV2 and J usage is TRBJ1-1, with D perhaps matching TRBD1 (6 bases). Per germline, CDR1 SNHLY and CDR2 FYNNEI. The germline V and J ends were trimmed by 5 bases and 1 base, with 14 bases remaining between them. The CDR3 runs 15 residues. The CDR3 DNA sequence: TGTGCCAGCAGTCCCAGACAGGACCCGAACACTGAAGCTTTCTTT. Its protein product is CASSPRQDPNTEAFF.

This clonotype was detected a few times. The V and J genes are TRBV20-1 and TRBJ2-7; 7 nucleotides line up with TRBD2. Germline assignment: CDR1 DFQATT and CDR2 SNEGSKA (reference sequence). CDR3 size: 13 residues. Trimming removed 3 bases from V and 3 bases from J; junction bases left unmatched: 5. As DNA, the CDR3 is TGCAGTGCTAGGCCTAGCGGAAACTACGAGCAGTACTTC. Translating it yields CSARPSGNYEQYF.

Regarding this clonotype: A read error may explain this, as a much larger clone is one base away. The CDR3, as DNA: TGTGCCAGCAGCCAGGGACAGGGCAGGGAAAAACTGTTTTTT. As protein: CASSQGQGREKLFF. The J gene is TRBJ1-4, the V gene TRBV7-2; TRBD1 matches 9 bases. J gave up 8 bases and V 5 bases, and 6 bases lay outside the gene matches. Germline values: CDR1 SGHTA, CDR2 FQGNSA. CDR3 length: 14 amino acids.